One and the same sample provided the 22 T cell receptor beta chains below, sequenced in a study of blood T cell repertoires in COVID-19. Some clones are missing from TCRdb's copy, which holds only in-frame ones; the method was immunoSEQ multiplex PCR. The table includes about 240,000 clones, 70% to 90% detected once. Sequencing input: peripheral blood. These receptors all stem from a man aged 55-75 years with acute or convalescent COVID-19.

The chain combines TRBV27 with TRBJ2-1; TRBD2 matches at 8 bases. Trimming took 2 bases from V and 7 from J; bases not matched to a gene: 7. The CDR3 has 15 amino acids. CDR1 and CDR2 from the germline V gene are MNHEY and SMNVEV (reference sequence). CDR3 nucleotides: TGTGCCAGCAGTTTACCCGGGAGGGCGTTTAATGAGCAGTTCTTC. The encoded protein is CASSLPGRAFNEQFF.

The CDR3 reads CASSFVDSRTDTQYF. In nucleotides, the CDR3 is TGTGCCAGCAGCTTTGTTGATTCGAGGACAGATACGCAGTATTTT. The V call is TRBV11-3, the J call TRBJ2-3; D is uncertain. Per germline, CDR1 SGHNT and CDR2 YENEEA. Deletions cut 3 bases from V and 3 bases from J, with 13 bases between. The CDR3 totals 15 residues.

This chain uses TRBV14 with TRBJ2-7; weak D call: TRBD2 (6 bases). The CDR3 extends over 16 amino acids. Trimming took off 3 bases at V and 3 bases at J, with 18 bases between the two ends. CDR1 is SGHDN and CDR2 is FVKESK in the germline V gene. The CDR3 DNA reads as TGTGCCAGCAGCCACCCGCGGCGGGGAGAGGGCTACGAGCAGTACTTC. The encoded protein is CASSHPRRGEGYEQYF. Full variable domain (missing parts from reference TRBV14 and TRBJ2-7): EAGVTQFPSHSVIEKGQTVTLRCDPISGHDNLYWYRRVMGKEIKFLLHFVKESKQDESGMPNNRFLAERTGGTYSTLKVQPAELEDSGVYFCASSHPRRGEGYEQYFGPGTRLTVT.

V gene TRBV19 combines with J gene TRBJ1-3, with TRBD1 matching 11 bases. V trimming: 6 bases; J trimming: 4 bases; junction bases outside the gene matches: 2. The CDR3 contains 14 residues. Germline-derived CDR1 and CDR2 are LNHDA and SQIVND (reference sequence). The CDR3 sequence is CASRDRGLGNTIYF. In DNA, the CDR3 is TGTGCCAGTAGGGACAGGGGGCTCGGAAACACCATATATTTT.

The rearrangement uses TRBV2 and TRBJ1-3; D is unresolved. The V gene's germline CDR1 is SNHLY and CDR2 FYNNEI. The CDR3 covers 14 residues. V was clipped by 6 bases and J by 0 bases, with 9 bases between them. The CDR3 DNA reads TGTGCCAGCAGGACATATGGCTCTGGAAACACCATATATTTT. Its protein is CASRTYGSGNTIYF.

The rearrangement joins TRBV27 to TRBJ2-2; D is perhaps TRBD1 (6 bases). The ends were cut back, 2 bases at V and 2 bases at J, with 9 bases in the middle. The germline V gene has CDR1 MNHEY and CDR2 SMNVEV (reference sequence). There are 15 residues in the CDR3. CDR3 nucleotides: TGTGCCAGCAGTTTAGGGGGCCTAAACACCGGGGAGCTGTTTTTT. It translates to CASSLGGLNTGELFF.

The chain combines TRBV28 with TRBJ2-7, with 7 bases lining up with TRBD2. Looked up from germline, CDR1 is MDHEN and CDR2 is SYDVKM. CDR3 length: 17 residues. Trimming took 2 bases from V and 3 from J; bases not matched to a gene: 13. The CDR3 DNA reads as TGTGCCAGCAGTTTACCCAATCTAGCGGAGGGTGGCTACGAGCAGTACTTC. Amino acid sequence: CASSLPNLAEGGYEQYF.

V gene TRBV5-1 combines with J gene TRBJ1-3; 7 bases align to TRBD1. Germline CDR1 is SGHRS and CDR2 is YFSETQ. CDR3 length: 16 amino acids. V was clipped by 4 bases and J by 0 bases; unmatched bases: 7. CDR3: CASSGVGQPSGNTIYF. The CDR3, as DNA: TGCGCCAGCAGCGGCGTGGGACAGCCCTCTGGAAACACCATATATTTT. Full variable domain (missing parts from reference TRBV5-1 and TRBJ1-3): KAGVTQTPRYLIKTRGQQVTLSCSPISGHRSVSWYQQTPGQGLQFLFEYFSETQRNKGNFPGRFSGRQFSNSRSEMNVSTLELGDSALYLCASSGVGQPSGNTIYFGEGSWLTVV.

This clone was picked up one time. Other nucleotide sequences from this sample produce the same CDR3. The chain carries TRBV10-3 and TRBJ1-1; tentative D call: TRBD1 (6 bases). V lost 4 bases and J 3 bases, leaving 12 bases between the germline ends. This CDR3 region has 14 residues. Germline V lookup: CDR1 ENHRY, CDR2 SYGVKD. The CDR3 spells CAISVQGGDTEAFF. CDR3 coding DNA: TGTGCCATCAGTGTACAGGGTGGGGACACTGAAGCTTTCTTT.

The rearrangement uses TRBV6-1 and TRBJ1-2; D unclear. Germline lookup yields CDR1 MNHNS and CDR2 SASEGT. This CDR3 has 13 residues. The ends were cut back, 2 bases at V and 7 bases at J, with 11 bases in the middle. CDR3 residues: CASSELEEVGYTF. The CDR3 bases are TGTGCCAGCAGTGAATTGGAAGAGGTTGGCTACACCTTC.

DNA for the CDR3: TGTGCCATCAGTAGGGGGCAACAAGAGACCCAGTACTTC. Its protein is CAISRGQQETQYF. This rearrangement joins TRBV10-3 to TRBJ2-5; TRBD1 aligns across 7 bases. Unmatched junction bases numbered 2, after V lost 5 bases and J lost 2 bases. This CDR3 has 13 amino acids. Germline lookup yields CDR1 ENHRY and CDR2 SYGVKD.

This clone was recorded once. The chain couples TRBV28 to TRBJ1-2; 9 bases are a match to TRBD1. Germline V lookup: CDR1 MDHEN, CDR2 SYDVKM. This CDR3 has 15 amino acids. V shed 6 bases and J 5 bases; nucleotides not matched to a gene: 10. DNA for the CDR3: TGTGCCAGCAGCAGGACAGGGGACCCCCCATATGGCTACACCTTC. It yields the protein CASSRTGDPPYGYTF.

CDR3 nucleotides: TGCGCCAGCAGCTTGCAGGGGGCTTTGGACACCGGGGAGCTGTTTTTT. Translated, it gives CASSLQGALDTGELFF. V usage is TRBV5-1 and J usage is TRBJ2-2; TRBD1 aligns across 8 bases. This CDR3 spans 16 amino acids. From germline, CDR1 is SGHRS and CDR2 YFSETQ. Losses at the gene ends were 1 base for V and 3 bases for J; bases not matched to a gene: 5. Full variable domain (outside the CDR3, taken from reference TRBV5-1 and TRBJ2-2): KAGVTQTPRYLIKTRGQQVTLSCSPISGHRSVSWYQQTPGQGLQFLFEYFSETQRNKGNFPGRFSGRQFSNSRSEMNVSTLELGDSALYLCASSLQGALDTGELFFGEGSRLTVL.

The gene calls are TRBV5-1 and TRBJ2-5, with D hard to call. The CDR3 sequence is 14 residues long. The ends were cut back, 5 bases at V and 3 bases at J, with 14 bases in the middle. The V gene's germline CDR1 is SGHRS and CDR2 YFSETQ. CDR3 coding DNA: TGCGCCAGCAGAATAGGAGAGGTGGAAGAGACCCAGTACTTC. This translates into CASRIGEVEETQYF.

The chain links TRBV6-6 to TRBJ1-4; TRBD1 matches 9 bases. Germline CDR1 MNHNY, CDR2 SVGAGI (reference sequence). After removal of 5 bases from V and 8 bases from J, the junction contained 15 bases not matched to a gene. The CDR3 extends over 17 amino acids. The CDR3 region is CASSQPGQGPVMEKLFF. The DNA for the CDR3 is TGTGCCAGCAGTCAACCGGGACAGGGACCGGTTATGGAAAAACTGTTTTTT.

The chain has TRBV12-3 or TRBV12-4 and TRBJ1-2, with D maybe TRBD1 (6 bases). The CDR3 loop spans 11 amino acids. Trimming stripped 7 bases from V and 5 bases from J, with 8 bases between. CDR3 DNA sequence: TGTGCCAGCACGGACAGATATGGCTACACCTTC. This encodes CASTDRYGYTF.

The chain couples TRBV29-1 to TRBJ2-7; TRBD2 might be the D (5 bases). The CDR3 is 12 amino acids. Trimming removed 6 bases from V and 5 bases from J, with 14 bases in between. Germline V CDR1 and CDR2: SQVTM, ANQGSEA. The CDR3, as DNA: TGCAGCGTCAATCAGGTCGGGAACGAGCAGTACTTC. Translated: CSVNQVGNEQYF.

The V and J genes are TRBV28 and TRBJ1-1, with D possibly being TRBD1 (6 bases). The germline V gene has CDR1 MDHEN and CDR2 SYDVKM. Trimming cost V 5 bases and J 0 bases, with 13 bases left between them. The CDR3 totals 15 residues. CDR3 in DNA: TGTGCCAGCAGTCCCCCGGACAGCATGAACACTGAAGCTTTCTTT. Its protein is CASSPPDSMNTEAFF.

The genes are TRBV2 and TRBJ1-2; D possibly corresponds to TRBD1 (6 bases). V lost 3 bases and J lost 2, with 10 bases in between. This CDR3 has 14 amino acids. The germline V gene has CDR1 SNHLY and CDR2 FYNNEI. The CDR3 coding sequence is TGTGCCAGCAGTGACGTAGGGACAAACTATGGCTACACCTTC. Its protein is CASSDVGTNYGYTF. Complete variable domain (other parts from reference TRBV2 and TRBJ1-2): EPEVTQTPSHQVTQMGQEVILRCVPISNHLYFYWYRQILGQKVEFLVSFYNNEISEKSEIFDDQFSVERPDGSNFTLKIRSTKLEDSAMYFCASSDVGTNYGYTFGSGTRLTVV.

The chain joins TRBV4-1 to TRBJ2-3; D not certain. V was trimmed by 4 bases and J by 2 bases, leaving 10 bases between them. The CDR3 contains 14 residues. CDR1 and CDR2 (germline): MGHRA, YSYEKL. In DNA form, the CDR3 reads TGCGCCAGCAGCCCCACTATGCTCACAGATACGCAGTATTTT. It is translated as CASSPTMLTDTQYF.

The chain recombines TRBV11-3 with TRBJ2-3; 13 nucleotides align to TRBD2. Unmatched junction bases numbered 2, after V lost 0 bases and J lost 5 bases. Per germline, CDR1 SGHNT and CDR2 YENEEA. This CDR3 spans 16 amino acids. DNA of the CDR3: TGTGCCAGCAGCTTAGAAGGACTAGCGGGAGAAGATACGCAGTATTTT. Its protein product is CASSLEGLAGEDTQYF.

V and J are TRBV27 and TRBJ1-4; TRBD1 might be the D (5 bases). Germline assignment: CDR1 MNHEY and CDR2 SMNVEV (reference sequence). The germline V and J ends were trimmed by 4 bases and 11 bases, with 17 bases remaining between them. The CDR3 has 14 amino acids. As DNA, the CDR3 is TGTGCCAGCAGTTCCCTCGGAGGGGTTGGCAAACTGTTTTTT. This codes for CASSSLGGVGKLFF.